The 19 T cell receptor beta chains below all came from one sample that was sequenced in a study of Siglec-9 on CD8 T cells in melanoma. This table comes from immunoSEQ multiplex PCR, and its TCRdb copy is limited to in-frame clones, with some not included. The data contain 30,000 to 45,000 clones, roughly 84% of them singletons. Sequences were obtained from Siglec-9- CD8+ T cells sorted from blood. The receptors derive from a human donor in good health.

The CDR3 DNA is TGTGCCAGCAGCTTAGGACAGGGTCCCCTCGAGCAGTACTTC. Its protein product is CASSLGQGPLEQYF. The chain couples TRBV11-2 to TRBJ2-7; 7 nucleotides align to TRBD1. The CDR3 covers 14 residues. Trimming removed 1 base from V and 6 bases from J; junction bases left unmatched: 6. The germline V gene encodes CDR1 SGHAT and CDR2 FQNNGV.

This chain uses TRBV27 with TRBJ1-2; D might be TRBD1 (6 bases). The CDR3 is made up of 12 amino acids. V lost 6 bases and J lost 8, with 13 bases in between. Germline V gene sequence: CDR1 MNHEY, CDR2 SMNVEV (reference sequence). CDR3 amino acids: CASRIGGGGYTF. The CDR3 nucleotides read TGTGCCAGCAGGATAGGGGGTGGCGGCTACACCTTC.

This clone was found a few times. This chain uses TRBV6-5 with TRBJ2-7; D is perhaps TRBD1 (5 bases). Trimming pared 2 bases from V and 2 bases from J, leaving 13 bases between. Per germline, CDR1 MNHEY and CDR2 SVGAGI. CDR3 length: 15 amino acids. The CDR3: CASSYLGAAPYEQYF. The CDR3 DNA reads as TGTGCCAGCAGTTACCTTGGGGCCGCTCCCTACGAGCAGTACTTC.

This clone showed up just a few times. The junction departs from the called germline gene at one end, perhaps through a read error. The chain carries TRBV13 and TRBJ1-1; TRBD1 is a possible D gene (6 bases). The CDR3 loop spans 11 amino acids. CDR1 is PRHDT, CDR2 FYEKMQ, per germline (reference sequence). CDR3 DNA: TGTGCCAGCAGCTTGGGGCAGGGGATCATCTTT. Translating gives CASSLGQGIIF.

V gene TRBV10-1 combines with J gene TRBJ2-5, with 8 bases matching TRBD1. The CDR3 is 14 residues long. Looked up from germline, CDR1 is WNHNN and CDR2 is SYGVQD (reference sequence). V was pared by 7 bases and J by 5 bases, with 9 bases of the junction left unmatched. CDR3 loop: CASTWDRPWETQYF. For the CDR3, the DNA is TGCGCCAGCACTTGGGACAGGCCCTGGGAGACCCAGTACTTC.

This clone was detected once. CDR3 DNA: TGTGCCAGCTCAACTACAGGGAACCCTAATGAAAAACTGTTTTTT. Translating gives CASSTTGNPNEKLFF. The chain couples TRBV18 to TRBJ1-4; tentatively, D is TRBD1 (6 bases). CDR3 length: 15 residues. Trimming pared 5 bases from V and 3 bases from J, leaving 13 bases between. Germline CDR1 and CDR2: KGHSH and LQKENI.

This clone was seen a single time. This chain's CDR3 is CASSLMSYEQYF. As DNA, the CDR3 is TGTGCCAGCAGCTTAATGTCCTACGAGCAGTACTTC. The V and J genes are TRBV7-9 and TRBJ2-7, with D hard to call. Germline loops: CDR1 SEHNR, CDR2 FQNEAQ (reference sequence). The V and J ends lost 2 bases and 1 base respectively, with 3 bases between them. The CDR3 runs to 12 residues.

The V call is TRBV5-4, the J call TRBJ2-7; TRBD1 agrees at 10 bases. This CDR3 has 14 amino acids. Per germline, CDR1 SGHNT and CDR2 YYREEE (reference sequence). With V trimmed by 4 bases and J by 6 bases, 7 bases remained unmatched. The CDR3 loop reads CASSQTGGKSEQYF. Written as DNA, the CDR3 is TGTGCCAGCAGCCAGACAGGGGGCAAGAGCGAGCAGTACTTC. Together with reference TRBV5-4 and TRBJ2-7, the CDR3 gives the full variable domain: ETGVTQSPTHLIKTRGQQVTLRCSSQSGHNTVSWYQQALGQGPQFIFQYYREEENGRGNFPPRFSGLQFPNYSSELNVNALELDDSALYLCASSQTGGKSEQYFGPGTRLTVT.

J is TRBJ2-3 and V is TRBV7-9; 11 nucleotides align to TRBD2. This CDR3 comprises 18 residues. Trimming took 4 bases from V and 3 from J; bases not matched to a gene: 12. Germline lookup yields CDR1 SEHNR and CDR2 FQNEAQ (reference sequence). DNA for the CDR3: TGTGCCAGCAGCTCCCCAGGGCTAGCGGGAGGAGGGACAGATACGCAGTATTTT. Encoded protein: CASSSPGLAGGGTDTQYF.

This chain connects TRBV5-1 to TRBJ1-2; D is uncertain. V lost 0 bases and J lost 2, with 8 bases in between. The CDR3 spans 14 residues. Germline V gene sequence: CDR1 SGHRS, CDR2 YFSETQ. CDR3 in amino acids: CASSLARGNYGYTF. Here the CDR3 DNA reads TGCGCCAGCAGCTTGGCCAGAGGAAACTATGGCTACACCTTC.

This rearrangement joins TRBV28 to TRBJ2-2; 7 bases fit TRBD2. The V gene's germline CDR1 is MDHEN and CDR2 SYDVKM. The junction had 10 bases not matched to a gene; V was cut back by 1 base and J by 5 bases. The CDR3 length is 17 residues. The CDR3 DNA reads TGTGCCAGCAGTTTATCGGCTAGCGGACATGGGACCGGGGAGCTGTTTTTT. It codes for CASSLSASGHGTGELFF.

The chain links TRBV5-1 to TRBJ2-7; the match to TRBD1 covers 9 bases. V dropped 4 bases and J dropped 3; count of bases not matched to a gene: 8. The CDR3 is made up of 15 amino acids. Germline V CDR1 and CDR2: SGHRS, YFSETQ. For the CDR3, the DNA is TGCGCCAGCAGCCCCTTAAGGGACAGGGACTACGAGCAGTACTTC. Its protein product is CASSPLRDRDYEQYF.

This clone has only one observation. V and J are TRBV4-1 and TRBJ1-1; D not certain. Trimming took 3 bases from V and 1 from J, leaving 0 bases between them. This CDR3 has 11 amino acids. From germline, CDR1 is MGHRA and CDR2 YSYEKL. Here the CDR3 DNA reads TGCGCCAGCAGCCAGAACACTGAAGCTTTCTTT. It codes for CASSQNTEAFF.

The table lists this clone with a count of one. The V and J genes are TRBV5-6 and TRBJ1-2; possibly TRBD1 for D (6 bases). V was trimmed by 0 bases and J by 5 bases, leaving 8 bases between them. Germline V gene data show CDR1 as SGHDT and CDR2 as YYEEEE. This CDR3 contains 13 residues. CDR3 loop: CASSLEQGYGYTF. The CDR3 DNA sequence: TGTGCCAGCAGCTTGGAACAGGGATATGGCTACACCTTC. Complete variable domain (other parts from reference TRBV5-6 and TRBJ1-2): DAGVTQSPTHLIKTRGQQVTLRCSPKSGHDTVSWYQQALGQGPQFIFQYYEEEERQRGNFPDRFSGHQFPNYSSELNVNALLLGDSALYLCASSLEQGYGYTFGSGTRLTVV.

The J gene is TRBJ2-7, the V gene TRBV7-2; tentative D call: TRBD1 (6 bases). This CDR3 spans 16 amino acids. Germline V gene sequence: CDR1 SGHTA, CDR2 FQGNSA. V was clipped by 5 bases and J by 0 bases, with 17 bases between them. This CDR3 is CASSLYYRDNSYEQYF. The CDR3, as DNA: TGTGCCAGCAGCCTATACTACCGGGACAACTCCTACGAGCAGTACTTC. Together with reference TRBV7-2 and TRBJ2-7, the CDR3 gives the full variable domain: GAGVSQSPSNKVTEKGKDVELRCDPISGHTALYWYRQSLGQGLEFLIYFQGNSAPDKSGLPSDRFSAERTGGSVSTLTIQRTQQEDSAVYLCASSLYYRDNSYEQYFGPGTRLTVT.

DNA for the CDR3: TGTGCCAGCAGCTTAAGGACTAGCGGGGGGCCCACCGGGGAGCTGTTTTTT. Protein sequence: CASSLRTSGGPTGELFF. The rearrangement joins TRBV7-9 to TRBJ2-2; 14 bases fit TRBD2. The CDR3 totals 17 residues. With 2 bases clipped from V and 4 bases from J, the junction kept 3 bases outside the gene matches. Germline V gene sequence: CDR1 SEHNR, CDR2 FQNEAQ (reference sequence).

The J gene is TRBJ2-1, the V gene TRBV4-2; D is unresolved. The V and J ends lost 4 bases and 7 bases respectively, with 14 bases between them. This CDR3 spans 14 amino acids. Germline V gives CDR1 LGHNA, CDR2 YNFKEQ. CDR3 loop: CASSLDRGVNEQFF. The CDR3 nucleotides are TGTGCCAGCAGCCTCGATCGTGGGGTGAATGAGCAGTTCTTC.

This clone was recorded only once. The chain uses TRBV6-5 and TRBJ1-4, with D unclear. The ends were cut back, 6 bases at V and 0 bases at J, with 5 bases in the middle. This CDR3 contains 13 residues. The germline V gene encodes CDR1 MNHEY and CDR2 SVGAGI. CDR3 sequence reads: CASRETTNEKLFF. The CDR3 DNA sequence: TGTGCCAGCAGGGAGACAACTAATGAAAAACTGTTTTTT.

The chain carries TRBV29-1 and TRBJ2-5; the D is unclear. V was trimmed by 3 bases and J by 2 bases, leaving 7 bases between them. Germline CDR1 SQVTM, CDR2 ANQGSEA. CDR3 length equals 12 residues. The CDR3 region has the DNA TGCAGCGTTGAGGCCTTACAAGAGACCCAGTACTTC. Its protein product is CSVEALQETQYF.